This T cell receptor beta chain was sequenced for a study of T-cell reconstitution after alpha-beta-depleted transplantation in children. Germline V lookup: CDR1 SGHTA, CDR2 FQGTGA. The V end lost 4 bases, the J end lost 9 bases, and 16 bases lay between the germline ends. The CDR3 contains 14 residues. TCRbeta library preparation incorporated unique molecular identifiers. TCRdb passed the PCR reads through MiXCR, listing each CDR3 protein once. The sample lists 250,000 to 300,000 distinct CDR3 sequences; around 10% were seen once. This clonotype was counted ten times or more. The receptor was derived from a male patient between 2 and 9 years old who had a stem cell transplant for chronic granulomatous disease, so the T cells may come from the graft donor. This specimen consisted of peripheral blood, obtained 180 days after TCRalphabeta/CD19-depleted stem cell transplant. The chain employs TRBV7-3 and TRBJ2-1, with a weak D call TRBD2 (5 bases). For the CDR3, the DNA is TGTGCCAGCAGCTCTACGGACTCCTCGGGTGAGCAGTTCTTC. It encodes CASSSTDSSGEQFF.